This TCR beta chain is from a study of T cells in Graves' hyperthyroidism and ophthalmopathy. Across the whole study: Peripheral blood was obtained at initial diagnosis, preceding any treatment.

This clonotype was counted a few times. The study defined stable Graves' hyperthyroidism as no ophthalmopathy progression within 18 months. The study left out patients who had uncontrolled infection, other autoimmune disease, pregnancy or lactation. Diagnoses were established using clinical symptoms, serum thyroxine and TRAb, thyroid ultrasound and orbital computed tomography. Regions amplified from RNA transcripts were the TCR beta CDR3 regions. RT-PCR in the first round (using the HTBI primer set) targeted the TCR CDR3. A single record per CDR3 protein comes from TCRdb applying MiXCR to the multiplex PCR reads. The sample consists of some 560,000 distinct CDR3 sequences, 15% to 18% of them appearing once. This CDR3 has 13 residues. Germline V gene data show CDR1 as MDHEN and CDR2 as SYDVKM. The ends were cut back, 4 bases at V and 5 bases at J, with 11 bases in the middle.

This chain uses TRBV28 with TRBJ2-5; D gene ambiguous. Sequencing was carried out using blood. This clonotype was obtained from a young woman with Graves' hyperthyroidism. Here the CDR3 reads CASSSMGSETQYF. In DNA, the CDR3 is TGTGCCAGCAGTTCAATGGGGTCGGAGACCCAGTACTTC.